These T cell receptor beta chains were read from a single sample in a study of T-cell reconstitution after alpha-beta-depleted transplantation in children. TCRdb ran MiXCR on the PCR reads and lists one entry per CDR3 protein. The sample consists of about 100,000 distinct CDR3 sequences, 4.5% to 7.5% of them appearing once. This material consisted of PBMCs, mostly from graft donor cells, taken 60 days after TCRalphabeta/CD19-depleted stem cell transplant. The receptors shown here come from a female patient aged 2-9 years who had a stem cell transplant for Fanconi anemia, so the T cells may come from the graft donor. CDR3s include the opening cysteine and the closing phenylalanine or tryptophan. The D gene is left open where the match is weak.

d_call	cdr3_length	v_call	j_call	cdr3_aa
.	15	TRBV7-8	TRBJ2-1	CASTLSYSVYNEQFF
TRBD1	18	TRBV10-3	TRBJ2-3	CAISDPASRTGPSNTQYF
TRBD2	15	TRBV5-5	TRBJ2-5	CASSFTSGGVETQYF
.	9	TRBV12-5	TRBJ2-3	CASVDTQYF
.	14	TRBV6-1	TRBJ2-5	CASSAAGLQETQYF
.	12	TRBV20-1	TRBJ2-5	CSASAGQETQYF
.	14	TRBV2	TRBJ2-5	CASSGVAGEETQYF
.	14	TRBV2	TRBJ2-3	CASRFRESADTQYF
.	16	TRBV12-3/TRBV12-4	TRBJ1-2	CASSLGGKGPPYGYTF
.	14	TRBV20-1	TRBJ2-7	CSATLVGVSYEQYF
TRBD2	16	TRBV12-3/TRBV12-4	TRBJ2-1	CASSSEPAGGWNEQFF
.	16	TRBV29-1	TRBJ2-3	CSVGGGVGKLTDTQYF
.	13	TRBV7-9	TRBJ2-7	CASSAPNNDEQYF
TRBD1	14	TRBV12-3/TRBV12-4	TRBJ2-1	CASSPWDSFNEQFF
.	14	TRBV7-9	TRBJ2-7	CASSLESADYEQYF
TRBD1	15	TRBV14	TRBJ2-3	CASSPGTDYTDTQYF
.	16	TRBV27	TRBJ1-4	CASTSLGIGTNEKLFF
.	15	TRBV27	TRBJ2-7	CASSPFAGWIYEQYF
TRBD1	17	TRBV20-1	TRBJ1-6	CSARVDRARWYNSPLHF
.	16	TRBV20-1	TRBJ2-7	CSARDQGGPSSYEQYF
TRBD1	16	TRBV12-3/TRBV12-4	TRBJ2-7	CASSLTALRGTYEQYF
.	14	TRBV7-9	TRBJ2-7	CASRHRGRGDEQYF
.	17	TRBV12-3/TRBV12-4	TRBJ2-4	CASSLAEALAFLNIQYF
TRBD2	15	TRBV10-3	TRBJ2-1	CAISPGLAGDVEQFF
.	11	TRBV6-1	TRBJ2-3	CASQLASTQYF
TRBD1	18	TRBV5-1	TRBJ2-2	CASSPATGTGAYTGELFF
.	19	TRBV20-1	TRBJ2-1	CSARVLLESSGRSYNEQFF
TRBD1	13	TRBV28	TRBJ2-3	CASRRGRSDTQYF
.	17	TRBV20-1	TRBJ1-5	CSARPNSGPNSNQPQHF
.	12	TRBV5-1	TRBJ2-5	CASSGNQETQYF
.	12	TRBV20-1	TRBJ2-1	CSASYFYNEQFF
.	15	TRBV29-1	TRBJ1-2	CSVVARRDSYYGYTF
.	13	TRBV5-1	TRBJ2-7	CASSFLGAYEQYF
.	13	TRBV7-3	TRBJ2-1	CASSPAVGFEQFF
TRBD2	15	TRBV5-1	TRBJ2-1	CASSTGLAGDNEQFF
TRBD1	18	TRBV3-1	TRBJ2-2	CASSQVSGRDRGPGELFF
TRBD2	17	TRBV28	TRBJ2-5	CASSLSWTSGGEETQYF
.	14	TRBV20-1	TRBJ1-5	CSARPGGGNQPQHF
TRBD1	15	TRBV28	TRBJ1-2	CASQIHRTGGYGYTF
TRBD2	18	TRBV5-5	TRBJ2-1	CASSLEHLAGVNNNEQFF
TRBD2	18	TRBV11-3	TRBJ2-2	CASSLFSVTSGLAGELFF
.	17	TRBV7-6	TRBJ2-7	CASSLGVGPGPTYEQYF
.	13	TRBV6-1	TRBJ1-2	CASRPGTEAGYTF
.	14	TRBV27	TRBJ2-7	CASSLWSDSPEQYF
.	12	TRBV5-1	TRBJ2-5	CASNREQETQYF